The 14 T cell receptor beta chains given below trace back to one sample, sequenced in a study of regulatory T cells in long-lasting Graves disease. Construction of TCR beta libraries relied on iRepertoire HTBI primers and on Arm-PCR targeting CDR3 regions. TCRdb passed the multiplex PCR reads through MiXCR, listing each CDR3 protein once. Found here are 650,000 to 700,000 distinct CDR3 sequences, about 32% of them singletons; the top ten hold about two fifths. Specified time point: persistent/refractory GD, antithyroid drugs over 5 years with positive TRAb. From RNA extracted from PBMCs, the TCR library was made. This sample comprised peripheral blood mononuclear cells (PBMCs), obtained when the disease was refractory, from a patient treated with antithyroid drugs. These TCRs come from a female donor with Graves disease.

The V gene is TRBV20-1, the J gene TRBJ1-5; 8 nucleotides align to TRBD1. The CDR3 covers 13 residues. The germline gives CDR1 DFQATT, CDR2 SNEGSKA (reference sequence). The trim removed 5 bases at V and 4 bases at J, leaving 4 bases unmatched. The CDR3 loop reads CSAQTGENQPQHF. As DNA, the CDR3 is TGCAGTGCTCAGACAGGGGAAAATCAGCCCCAGCATTTT.

The V and J genes are TRBV7-9 and TRBJ2-7, with TRBD2 as a possible D gene (5 bases). The V end was cut by 1 base, the J end by 5 bases, with 12 bases between. This CDR3 is 14 amino acids long. CDR1 is SEHNR and CDR2 is FQNEAQ in the germline V gene (reference sequence). CDR3 sequence (DNA): TGTGCCAGCAGCTTAGTCGGACTCTCGGACGAGCAGTACTTC. It encodes CASSLVGLSDEQYF.

This clonotype was seen many times. The chain's CDR3 is CASSLGGTSQETQYF. The CDR3 DNA follows: TGTGCCAGCAGCTTAGGAGGGACAAGCCAAGAGACCCAGTACTTC. V is TRBV11-2 and J is TRBJ2-5; possibly TRBD1 for D (6 bases). The V gene lost 1 base and the J gene lost 1 base, with 10 bases spanning the gap. CDR1 is SGHAT, CDR2 FQNNGV, per germline. The CDR3 runs 15 residues. Full variable domain (rest looked up from reference TRBV11-2 and TRBJ2-5): EAGVAQSPRYKIIEKRQSVAFWCNPISGHATLYWYQQILGQGPKLLIQFQNNGVVDDSQLPKDRFSAERLKGVDSTLKIQPAKLEDSAVYLCASSLGGTSQETQYFGPGTRLLVL.

The chain is built from TRBV2 and TRBJ2-1; 9 bases match TRBD2. The V and J ends lost 2 bases and 4 bases, in that order; junction bases with no gene match: 3. CDR3 size: 15 residues. CDR1 SNHLY and CDR2 FYNNEI come from the germline V gene. As DNA, the CDR3 is TGTGCCAGCAGTGAAATGGCGGGAGGGTACAATGAGCAGTTCTTC. Residues: CASSEMAGGYNEQFF.

This clonotype was seen at least ten times. The rearrangement uses TRBV6-5 and TRBJ1-2; TRBD1 matches at 10 bases. The CDR3 contains 14 residues. Germline CDR1 and CDR2: MNHEY and SVGAGI. With V trimmed by 2 bases and J by 7 bases, 4 bases remained unmatched. The CDR3 is CASSYLRDRGGYTF. In DNA, the CDR3 is TGTGCCAGCAGTTACCTCCGGGACAGGGGTGGCTACACCTTC.

The gene calls are TRBV15 and TRBJ2-7; D is uncertain. Germline V CDR1 and CDR2: LNHNV, YYDKDF (reference sequence). The CDR3 is made up of 16 amino acids. With 4 bases removed from V and 0 bases from J, the gap between germline ends came to 16 bases. The CDR3 coding sequence is TGTGCCACCAGCATCCCCCGGGCAGCTAGCTCCTACGAGCAGTACTTC. Translating gives CATSIPRAASSYEQYF.

The chain links TRBV7-2 to TRBJ2-7; 8 nucleotides match TRBD1. Germline V gives CDR1 SGHTA, CDR2 FQGNSA. This CDR3 is 15 amino acids long. V trimming: 4 bases; J trimming: 6 bases; junction bases outside the gene matches: 11. The CDR3 reads CASSSAAQGAGEQYF. Here the CDR3 DNA reads TGTGCCAGCAGCTCAGCTGCCCAGGGGGCTGGCGAGCAGTACTTC.

The rearrangement uses TRBV3-1 and TRBJ1-1; D may be TRBD1 (5 bases). Germline V CDR1 and CDR2: LGHDT, YNNKEL (reference sequence). The CDR3 runs 15 residues. The V and J ends lost 1 base and 6 bases respectively, with 15 bases between them. The CDR3 DNA is TGTGCCAGCAGCCAAGGGGGGGGGAGGGGTCCTGAAGCTTTCTTT. Translating gives CASSQGGGRGPEAFF.

The genes are TRBV6-2 or TRBV6-3 and TRBJ2-3; maybe TRBD2 (5 bases). Germline CDR1 MNHEY, CDR2 SVGEGT. V shed 0 bases and J shed 1 base, with 11 bases lying between them. This CDR3 region has 16 residues. This chain's CDR3 is CASSYSPGLGTDTQYF. As DNA, the CDR3 is TGTGCCAGCAGTTACTCACCCGGACTTGGCACAGATACGCAGTATTTT.

This sequence joins TRBV5-5 and TRBJ1-1; 8 bases align to TRBD1. There are 17 residues in the CDR3. The V gene's germline CDR1 is SGHKS and CDR2 YYEKEE (reference sequence). V trimming: 3 bases; J trimming: 1 base; junction bases outside the gene matches: 11. This CDR3 reads CASSSGRFTGGNTEAFF. The CDR3 DNA reads TGTGCCAGCAGCTCAGGTCGCTTTACAGGGGGGAACACTGAAGCTTTCTTT.

At least ten counts were recorded for this clonotype. The gene calls are TRBV6-1 and TRBJ1-2, with D tentatively TRBD1 (5 bases). This CDR3 is built from 14 residues. The ends were cut back, 8 bases at V and 2 bases at J, with 15 bases in the middle. Germline loops: CDR1 MNHNS, CDR2 SASEGT. The CDR3 loop is CASGSGKGNYGYTF. Here the CDR3 DNA reads TGTGCCAGCGGATCAGGGAAGGGAAACTATGGCTACACCTTC.

This chain links TRBV6-5 with TRBJ1-6, with 11 bases fitting TRBD1. The junction had 1 base not matched to a gene; V was cut back by 0 bases and J by 9 bases. The CDR3 sequence is 15 residues long. Germline loops: CDR1 MNHEY, CDR2 SVGAGI. The CDR3 region has the DNA TGTGCCAGCAGTTACTCGGGACAGGGGGGTTCACCCCTCCACTTT. This gives the protein CASSYSGQGGSPLHF.

This clonotype appeared a few times. This chain connects TRBV7-9 to TRBJ1-1; D is unresolved. CDR1 SEHNR and CDR2 FQNEAQ come from the germline V gene (reference sequence). The CDR3 has 15 residues. V dropped 2 bases and J dropped 1 base, with 11 bases sitting between them. This CDR3 is CASSLLGGSNTEAFF. CDR3 in DNA: TGTGCCAGCAGCTTATTGGGAGGATCGAACACTGAAGCTTTCTTT.

This clonotype was recorded a few times. V usage is TRBV27 and J usage is TRBJ2-4; 9 bases are a match to TRBD1. The CDR3 length is 15 residues. Germline V CDR1 and CDR2: MNHEY, SMNVEV (reference sequence). With 6 bases clipped from V and 6 bases from J, the junction kept 9 bases outside the gene matches. In DNA, the CDR3 is TGTGCCAGCAGCAGACAGGGGGATCTAATAAACATTCAGTACTTC. This gives the protein CASSRQGDLINIQYF.